This TCR beta chain was captured by sequencing in a study of regulatory T cells in long-lasting Graves disease. For TCR beta, libraries came from iRepertoire HTBI primers and Arm-PCR of CDR3 regions. One entry per CDR3 protein, called by TCRdb with MiXCR from the multiplex PCR reads. In the table there are almost 350,000 distinct CDR3 sequences, 15% to 20% of which are singletons. This clonotype was counted ten times or more. Time point denoted: persistent/refractory GD, antithyroid drugs over 5 years with positive TRAb. There was RNA extracted from PBMCs, and the TCR library was made from it. The receptor was isolated from a female donor with Graves disease. Sequenced here: peripheral blood mononuclear cells (PBMCs), sampled when the disease was refractory, from a patient treated with antithyroid drugs.

In DNA form, the CDR3 reads TGCAGCGTTGGGGACACTAGCAATCAGCCCCAGCATTTT. It translates to CSVGDTSNQPQHF. This rearrangement joins TRBV29-1 to TRBJ1-5; weak D call: TRBD1 (6 bases). V was shortened by 4 bases and J by 0 bases, with 7 bases between the two germline ends. The CDR3 runs 13 residues. From germline, CDR1 is SQVTM and CDR2 ANQGSEA.